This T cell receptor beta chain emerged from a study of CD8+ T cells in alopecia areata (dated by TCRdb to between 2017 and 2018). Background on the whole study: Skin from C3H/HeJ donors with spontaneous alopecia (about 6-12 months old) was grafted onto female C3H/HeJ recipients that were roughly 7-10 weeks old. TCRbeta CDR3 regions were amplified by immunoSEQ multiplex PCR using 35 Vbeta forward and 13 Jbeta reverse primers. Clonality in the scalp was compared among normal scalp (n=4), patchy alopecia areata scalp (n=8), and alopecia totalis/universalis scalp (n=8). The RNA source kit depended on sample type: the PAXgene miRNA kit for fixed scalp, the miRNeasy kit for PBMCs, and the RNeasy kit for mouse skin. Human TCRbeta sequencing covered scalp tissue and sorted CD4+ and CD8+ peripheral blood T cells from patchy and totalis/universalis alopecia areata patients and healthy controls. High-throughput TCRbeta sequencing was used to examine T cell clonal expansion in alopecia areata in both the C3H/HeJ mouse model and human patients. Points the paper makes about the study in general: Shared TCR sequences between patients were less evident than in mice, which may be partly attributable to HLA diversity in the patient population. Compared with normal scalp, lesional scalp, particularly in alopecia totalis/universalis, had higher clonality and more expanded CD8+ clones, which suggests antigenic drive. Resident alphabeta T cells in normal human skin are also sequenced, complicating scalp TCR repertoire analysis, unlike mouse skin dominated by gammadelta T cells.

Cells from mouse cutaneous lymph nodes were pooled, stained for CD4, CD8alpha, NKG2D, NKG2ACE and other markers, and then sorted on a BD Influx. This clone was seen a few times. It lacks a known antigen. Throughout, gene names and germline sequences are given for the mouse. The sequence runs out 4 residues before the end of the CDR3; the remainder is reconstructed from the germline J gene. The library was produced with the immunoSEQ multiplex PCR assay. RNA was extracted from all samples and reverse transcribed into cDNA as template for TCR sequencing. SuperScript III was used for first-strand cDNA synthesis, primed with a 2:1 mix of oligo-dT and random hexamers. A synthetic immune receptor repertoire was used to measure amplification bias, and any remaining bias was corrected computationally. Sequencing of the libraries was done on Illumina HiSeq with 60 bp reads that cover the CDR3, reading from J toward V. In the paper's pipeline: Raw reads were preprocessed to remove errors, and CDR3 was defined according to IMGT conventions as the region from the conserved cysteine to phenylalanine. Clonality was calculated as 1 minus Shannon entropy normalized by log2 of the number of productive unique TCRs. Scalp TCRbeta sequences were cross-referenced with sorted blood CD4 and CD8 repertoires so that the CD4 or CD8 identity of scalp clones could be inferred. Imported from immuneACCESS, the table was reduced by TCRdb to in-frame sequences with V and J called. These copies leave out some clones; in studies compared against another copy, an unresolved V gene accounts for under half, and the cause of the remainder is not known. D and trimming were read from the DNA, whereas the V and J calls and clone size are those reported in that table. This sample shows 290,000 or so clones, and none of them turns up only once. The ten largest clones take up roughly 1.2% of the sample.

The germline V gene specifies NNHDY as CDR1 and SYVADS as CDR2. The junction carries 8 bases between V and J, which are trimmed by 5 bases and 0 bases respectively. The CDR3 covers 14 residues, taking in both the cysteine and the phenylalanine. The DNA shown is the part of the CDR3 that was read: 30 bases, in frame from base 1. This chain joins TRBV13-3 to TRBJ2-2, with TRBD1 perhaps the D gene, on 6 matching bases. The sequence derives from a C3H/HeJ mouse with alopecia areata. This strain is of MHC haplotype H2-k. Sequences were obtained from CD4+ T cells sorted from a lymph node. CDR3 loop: CASRDRTNTGQLYF. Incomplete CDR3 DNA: TGTGCCAGCAGGGACAGAACAAACACCGGG.